A selection of T cell receptor beta chains follows, all from one sample in a study of blood T cell repertoires in COVID-19. The repertoire was sequenced with immunoSEQ multiplex PCR; TCRdb's copy has only in-frame clones and lacks some. The table lists around 100,000 clones, about 80% of them singletons, with around a third in the top ten. Sequencing was carried out using peripheral blood. These receptors originate from a man in his 70s with active or convalescent COVID-19. CDR3s include the opening cysteine and the closing phenylalanine or tryptophan. Each record gives: D gene, clone size, J gene, V gene, CDR3 DNA, CDR3 protein. A D gene is named only where the DNA matches it firmly. Not every row has a clone size; where given, it reads once, few, many or a size class.

TRBD1	.	TRBJ2-7	TRBV4-1	TGCGCCAGCAGCCCTCCCGGGACAGGGGTTGCCGAGCAGTACTTC	CASSPPGTGVAEQYF
TRBD1	.	TRBJ1-5	TRBV6-1	TGTGCCAGCAGTGAAGGAGGGGGCCGAGTTCAGCCCCAGCATTTT	CASSEGGGRVQPQHF
.	.	TRBJ2-7	TRBV5-4	TGTGCCAGCAGCTTGGCGGCAGGGAACGAGCAGTACTTC	CASSLAAGNEQYF
TRBD1	.	TRBJ1-2	TRBV5-4	TGTGCCAGCAGCCAGGAGTTACAGGGGACCTATGGCTACACCTTC	CASSQELQGTYGYTF
.	.	TRBJ1-5	TRBV19	TGTGCCAGTAGGCCTTTCCGGGCGGGGGGGAATCAGCCCCAGCATTTT	CASRPFRAGGNQPQHF
TRBD2	many	TRBJ2-7	TRBV5-6	TGTGCCAGCAGCCCCGGCGGGAGTCGTAGCTCCTACGAGCAGTACTTC	CASSPGGSRSSYEQYF
.	.	TRBJ2-5	TRBV4-2	TGTGCCAGCAGCCAAGATCGAGAGGGTATGGGACAAGAGACCCAGTACTTC	CASSQDREGMGQETQYF
TRBD1	few	TRBJ1-1	TRBV15	TGTGCCACCAGGGAAACAGGGGGTGGCACTGAAGCTTTCTTT	CATRETGGGTEAFF
TRBD2	.	TRBJ2-7	TRBV6-1	TGTGCCAGCAGTGAAGCCTTGTCGGCGGGAGGGTACGAGCAGTACTTC	CASSEALSAGGYEQYF
.	once	TRBJ1-1	TRBV7-8	TGTGCCAGCAGCGCACAGGGTCCGAACACTGAAGCTTTCTTT	CASSAQGPNTEAFF
TRBD1	.	TRBJ2-5	TRBV7-9	TGTGCCAGCAGCGTAACCAGGACAGGGGCCGAGACCCAGTACTTC	CASSVTRTGAETQYF
.	.	TRBJ1-3	TRBV7-6	TGTGCCAGCAGCTTAACCGTGACAGGATCTAACTCTGGAAACACCATATATTTT	CASSLTVTGSNSGNTIYF
TRBD1	.	TRBJ2-1	TRBV24-1	TGTGCCACCAGTGGAATAGCTCGGGACAGTACCTACAATGAGCAGTTCTTC	CATSGIARDSTYNEQFF
.	.	TRBJ1-1	TRBV4-1	TGCGCCAGCAGCCAACCTCAGGGTGGCACTGAAGCTTTCTTT	CASSQPQGGTEAFF
.	.	TRBJ2-4	TRBV28	TGTGCCAGCAGTTTCGCAGGGCACGCCAAAAACATTCAGTACTTC	CASSFAGHAKNIQYF
.	.	TRBJ2-1	TRBV9	TGTGCCAGCAGCGCAACTCTCCGGAGGACAGAGAACTACAATGAGCAGTTCTTC	CASSATLRRTENYNEQFF
TRBD2	.	TRBJ2-3	TRBV24-1	TGTGCCACCAGTGACCCTAGCGGGAGCTCAGATACGCAGTATTTT	CATSDPSGSSDTQYF
.	.	TRBJ1-1	TRBV9	TGTGCCAGCAGCCCCCGTACGGTCTACACTGAAGCTTTCTTT	CASSPRTVYTEAFF
.	.	TRBJ2-3	TRBV5-1	TGCGCCAGCAGCGCCTGGTCGGGCACAGATACGCAGTATTTT	CASSAWSGTDTQYF
TRBD1	.	TRBJ1-2	TRBV5-1	TGCGCCAGCAGCGTCGTTTCAGGGGGCTATGGCTACACCTTC	CASSVVSGGYGYTF
.	.	TRBJ1-4	TRBV7-9	TGTGCCAGCAGCTTACAGGGATCTAGTGAAAAACTGTTTTTT	CASSLQGSSEKLFF
.	.	TRBJ1-3	TRBV29-1	TGCAGCGCCAAGACACAGGGAAACACCATATATTTT	CSAKTQGNTIYF
TRBD2	.	TRBJ2-1	TRBV4-3	TGCGCCAGCAGCCAAGAGCTAGCGGGAGGGCCAAGGGGTGAGCAGTTCTTC	CASSQELAGGPRGEQFF
.	.	TRBJ2-1	TRBV30	TGTGCCTGGAATGATCAGGGTGGGGATGAGCAGTTCTTC	CAWNDQGGDEQFF
TRBD1	.	TRBJ1-5	TRBV6-1	TGTGCCAGCAGTGTCAACGGACAGGGAGTCAATCAGCCCCAGCATTTT	CASSVNGQGVNQPQHF
.	many	TRBJ1-2	TRBV28	TGTGCCAGCATTAAAACAGGGTCGCACTATGGCTACACCTTC	CASIKTGSHYGYTF
.	few	TRBJ1-2	TRBV30	TGTGCCTCCCCGGGGGAGTCCTCTGACTACACCTTC	CASPGESSDYTF
.	.	TRBJ2-1	TRBV24-1	TGTGCCACCAGTGATTGGGGAGAATACCCCAATGAGCAGTTCTTC	CATSDWGEYPNEQFF
.	few	TRBJ2-7	TRBV30	TGTGCCTGGAGTCACAGACGTCCCTACGAGCAGTACTTC	CAWSHRRPYEQYF
.	once	TRBJ2-1	TRBV20-1	TGCAGTGCCCCACTAGGCGATGAGCAGTTCTTC	CSAPLGDEQFF
.	.	TRBJ1-2	TRBV28	TGTGCCAGCAGTTTATTAGAGAGCCATGGCTACACCTTC	CASSLLESHGYTF